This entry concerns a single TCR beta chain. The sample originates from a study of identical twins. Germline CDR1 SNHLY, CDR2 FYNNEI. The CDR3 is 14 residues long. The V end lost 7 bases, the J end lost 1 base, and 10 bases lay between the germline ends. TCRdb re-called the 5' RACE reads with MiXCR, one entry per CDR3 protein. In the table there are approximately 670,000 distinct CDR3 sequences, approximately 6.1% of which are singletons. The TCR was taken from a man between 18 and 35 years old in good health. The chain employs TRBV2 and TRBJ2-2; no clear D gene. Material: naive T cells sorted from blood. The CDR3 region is CASNRFQNTGELFF. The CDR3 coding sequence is TGTGCCAGCAACCGTTTTCAGAACACCGGGGAGCTGTTTTTT.